This TCR beta chain was identified in a study of response to subunit inactivated influenza vaccine. With regard to this clonotype: Its antigen is still unknown.

Germline CDR1 and CDR2: SQVTM and ANQGSEA. V lost 7 bases to trimming and J lost 3 bases; unmatched junction nucleotides: 10. The CDR3 contains 14 residues. Study results and limitations: Authors proposed each seasonal influenza vaccination draws in few new T cells.

TCRdb ran MiXCR on the RT-PCR reads and lists one entry per CDR3 protein. The profile covers about 780,000 distinct CDR3 sequences, with approximately 17% appearing a single time and approximately 10% taken by the ten largest. V is TRBV29-1 and J is TRBJ2-7; 9 bases are shared with TRBD2. The sample was PBMCs from blood, taken about 5 days after vaccination. The sequence came from a man between 45 and 60 years old who received an inactivated influenza vaccine. In nucleotides, the CDR3 is TGCAGCGCAAAACTAGCGGGCCCTCTCTACGAGCAGTACTTC. Amino acids: CSAKLAGPLYEQYF.